The rows below give T cell receptor beta chains drawn from one sample of a study of blood T cell repertoires in COVID-19. Using immunoSEQ multiplex PCR, the repertoire was profiled, and TCRdb retains in-frame clones only, with some absent. The repertoire holds about 250,000 clones, about 83% seen once, with 3.6% in the top ten. The sample comprised PBMCs or T cells enriched from blood (not recorded which). The receptor set was obtained from a middle-aged woman who had been exposed to COVID-19. CDR3s include the opening cysteine and the closing phenylalanine or tryptophan. The D gene is left open where the match is weak. Clone size is given for some rows only: seen once, a few or many times, or a class if the clone is expanded.

J gene: TRBJ1-1
D gene: .
V gene: TRBV6-5
clone size: many
CDR3 protein: CASSRLGGDTEAFF
CDR3 DNA: TGTGCCAGCAGTCGCTTGGGAGGTGACACTGAAGCTTTCTTT

J gene: TRBJ1-6
D gene: .
V gene: TRBV6-6
clone size: .
CDR3 protein: CASSRRSEQVGYSPLHF
CDR3 DNA: TGTGCCAGCAGTCGCCGATCTGAACAGGTTGGGTATTCACCCCTCCACTTT

J gene: TRBJ2-7
D gene: .
V gene: TRBV7-2
clone size: .
CDR3 protein: CASSLSAQGIYEQYF
CDR3 DNA: TGTGCCAGCAGCTTATCGGCCCAGGGGATCTACGAGCAGTACTTC

J gene: TRBJ2-5
D gene: TRBD2
V gene: TRBV7-3
clone size: .
CDR3 protein: CASSSPTSGGEETQYF
CDR3 DNA: TGTGCCAGCAGCTCCCCGACTAGCGGGGGCGAAGAGACCCAGTACTTC

J gene: TRBJ1-4
D gene: TRBD1
V gene: TRBV6-1
clone size: .
CDR3 protein: CASSEAQGQGNEKLFF
CDR3 DNA: TGTGCCAGCAGTGAAGCACAGGGACAGGGGAATGAAAAACTGTTTTTT

J gene: TRBJ2-1
D gene: .
V gene: TRBV12-3/TRBV12-4
clone size: few
CDR3 protein: CASSLERLLFF
CDR3 DNA: TGTGCCAGCAGTTTGGAACGACTCCTGTTCTTC

J gene: TRBJ1-5
D gene: .
V gene: TRBV2
clone size: .
CDR3 protein: CASRNPQGYSNQPQHF
CDR3 DNA: TGTGCCAGCAGGAACCCACAGGGATATAGCAATCAGCCCCAGCATTTT

J gene: TRBJ1-1
D gene: TRBD1
V gene: TRBV27
clone size: .
CDR3 protein: CASSYLTGGGTEAFF
CDR3 DNA: TGTGCCAGCAGTTACCTGACAGGGGGAGGGACTGAAGCTTTCTTT

J gene: TRBJ2-7
D gene: .
V gene: TRBV7-2
clone size: .
CDR3 protein: CASSLDGVTYEQYF
CDR3 DNA: TGTGCCAGCAGCTTAGACGGGGTGACCTACGAGCAGTACTTC

J gene: TRBJ1-4
D gene: TRBD1
V gene: TRBV28
clone size: .
CDR3 protein: CASSIFPGGKYEKLFF
CDR3 DNA: TGTGCCAGCAGTATTTTCCCAGGGGGCAAGTATGAAAAACTGTTTTTT

J gene: TRBJ1-1
D gene: .
V gene: TRBV6-5
clone size: .
CDR3 protein: CASSYEGGGTEAFF
CDR3 DNA: TGTGCCAGCAGTTACGAGGGAGGAGGCACTGAAGCTTTCTTT

J gene: TRBJ1-2
D gene: .
V gene: TRBV5-1
clone size: .
CDR3 protein: CASSREGPPINYGYTF
CDR3 DNA: TGCGCCAGCAGCCGGGAGGGGCCTCCAATCAACTATGGCTACACCTTC

J gene: TRBJ1-2
D gene: TRBD1
V gene: TRBV15
clone size: .
CDR3 protein: CATSLEGGAYGYTF
CDR3 DNA: TGTGCCACCAGCCTTGAAGGGGGCGCCTATGGCTACACCTTC

J gene: TRBJ1-6
D gene: TRBD1
V gene: TRBV5-1
clone size: .
CDR3 protein: CASSLNGQGAYSPLHF
CDR3 DNA: TGCGCCAGCAGCTTAAACGGACAGGGGGCTTATTCACCCCTCCACTTT

J gene: TRBJ1-1
D gene: .
V gene: TRBV6-5
clone size: .
CDR3 protein: CASSYSTGWGTEAFF
CDR3 DNA: TGTGCCAGCAGTTACTCGACGGGGTGGGGCACTGAAGCTTTCTTT

J gene: TRBJ1-1
D gene: .
V gene: TRBV5-1
clone size: .
CDR3 protein: CASSSQLANTEAFF
CDR3 DNA: TGCGCCAGCAGCAGCCAACTAGCGAACACTGAAGCTTTCTTT

J gene: TRBJ2-5
D gene: TRBD2
V gene: TRBV11-3
clone size: once
CDR3 protein: CASSVGGQETQYF
CDR3 DNA: TGTGCCAGCAGCGTGGGGGGGCAAGAGACCCAGTACTTC

J gene: TRBJ2-1
D gene: TRBD2
V gene: TRBV4-1
clone size: .
CDR3 protein: CASSQDLLAGGRGSYNEQFF
CDR3 DNA: TGCGCCAGCAGCCAAGATCTTTTGGCGGGGGGGCGCGGGTCCTACAATGAGCAGTTCTTC

J gene: TRBJ1-1
D gene: .
V gene: TRBV7-9
clone size: .
CDR3 protein: CASSFVLANTEAFF
CDR3 DNA: TGTGCCAGCAGCTTTGTCTTAGCGAACACTGAAGCTTTCTTT

J gene: TRBJ1-1
D gene: .
V gene: TRBV14
clone size: .
CDR3 protein: CASSQYRNTEAFF
CDR3 DNA: TGTGCCAGCAGCCAATACAGGAACACTGAAGCTTTCTTT

J gene: TRBJ1-5
D gene: TRBD1
V gene: TRBV12-5
clone size: .
CDR3 protein: CASGSTGDQPQHF
CDR3 DNA: TGTGCTAGTGGTTCGACAGGGGATCAGCCCCAGCATTTT

J gene: TRBJ2-1
D gene: TRBD2
V gene: TRBV9
clone size: .
CDR3 protein: CASSPQRGGLSYNEQFF
CDR3 DNA: TGTGCCAGCAGCCCCCAGCGGGGGGGCCTCTCCTACAATGAGCAGTTCTTC

J gene: TRBJ1-1
D gene: TRBD1
V gene: TRBV23-1
clone size: .
CDR3 protein: CASSQSDRVAAFF
CDR3 DNA: TGCGCCAGCAGTCAATCTGACAGGGTTGCAGCTTTCTTT

J gene: TRBJ1-6
D gene: TRBD1
V gene: TRBV9
clone size: .
CDR3 protein: CASSVGDRENSPLHF
CDR3 DNA: TGTGCCAGCAGCGTAGGGGACAGGGAGAATTCACCCCTCCACTTT

J gene: TRBJ2-7
D gene: .
V gene: TRBV11-2
clone size: .
CDR3 protein: CASSPNVIIFRGGLYEQYF
CDR3 DNA: TGTGCCAGCAGCCCAAATGTGATAATTTTTCGCGGGGGCCTTTACGAGCAGTACTTC

J gene: TRBJ2-1
D gene: TRBD2
V gene: TRBV9
clone size: .
CDR3 protein: CASSERRTSGGRSSYNEQFF
CDR3 DNA: TGTGCCAGCAGCGAGCGTCGGACTAGCGGGGGGAGAAGCTCCTACAATGAGCAGTTCTTC

J gene: TRBJ2-3
D gene: .
V gene: TRBV5-4
clone size: .
CDR3 protein: CASSLMSGTDTQYF
CDR3 DNA: TGTGCCAGCAGCCTTATGTCCGGGACAGATACGCAGTATTTT

J gene: TRBJ2-7
D gene: TRBD2
V gene: TRBV4-3
clone size: .
CDR3 protein: CASSLASLAGDHYEQYF
CDR3 DNA: TGCGCCAGCAGCCTCGCATCACTAGCGGGGGACCACTACGAGCAGTACTTC

J gene: TRBJ1-4
D gene: .
V gene: TRBV2
clone size: .
CDR3 protein: CASSDTVATNEKLFF
CDR3 DNA: TGTGCCAGCAGCGACACAGTTGCAACTAATGAAAAACTGTTTTTT

J gene: TRBJ2-2
D gene: TRBD1
V gene: TRBV7-3
clone size: few
CDR3 protein: CASSRQGAVGELFF
CDR3 DNA: TGTGCCAGCAGCCGACAGGGGGCGGTCGGGGAGCTGTTTTTT

J gene: TRBJ2-5
D gene: TRBD2
V gene: TRBV18
clone size: .
CDR3 protein: CASSPGLGKETQYF
CDR3 DNA: TGTGCCAGCTCACCGGGACTAGGAAAAGAGACCCAGTACTTC

J gene: TRBJ1-1
D gene: .
V gene: TRBV18
clone size: .
CDR3 protein: CASSAGGAGPSNTEAFF
CDR3 DNA: TGTGCCAGCTCAGCGGGGGGAGCGGGACCGTCGAACACTGAAGCTTTCTTT

J gene: TRBJ2-1
D gene: .
V gene: TRBV19
clone size: .
CDR3 protein: CASSLTTSSYNEQFF
CDR3 DNA: TGTGCCAGTAGTCTTACTACCAGCTCCTACAATGAGCAGTTCTTC

J gene: TRBJ2-5
D gene: TRBD2
V gene: TRBV5-5
clone size: .
CDR3 protein: CASSLYSGREETQYF
CDR3 DNA: TGTGCCAGCAGCTTGTATAGCGGGAGGGAAGAGACCCAGTACTTC

J gene: TRBJ1-6
D gene: .
V gene: TRBV3-1/TRBV3-2
clone size: once
CDR3 protein: CASSQGEISPLHF
CDR3 DNA: TGTGCCAGCAGCCAAGGGGAGATCTCACCCCTCCACTTT

J gene: TRBJ2-1
D gene: .
V gene: TRBV20-1
clone size: .
CDR3 protein: CSASKRGGNEQFF
CDR3 DNA: TGCAGTGCTAGTAAGAGGGGAGGCAATGAGCAGTTCTTC

J gene: TRBJ1-4
D gene: .
V gene: TRBV21-1
clone size: .
CDR3 protein: CASSKGDRGTEKLFF
CDR3 DNA: TGTGCCAGCAGCAAAGGTGACAGGGGGACTGAAAAACTGTTTTTT

J gene: TRBJ2-4
D gene: .
V gene: TRBV7-2
clone size: .
CDR3 protein: CASRPTVAKNIQYF
CDR3 DNA: TGTGCCAGCAGACCTACGGTAGCCAAAAACATTCAGTACTTC

J gene: TRBJ2-5
D gene: .
V gene: TRBV6-2/TRBV6-3
clone size: .
CDR3 protein: CASSYRLEETQYF
CDR3 DNA: TGTGCCAGCAGTTACCGACTGGAAGAGACCCAGTACTTC

J gene: TRBJ1-2
D gene: .
V gene: TRBV7-8
clone size: .
CDR3 protein: CASSFRGGSSYTF
CDR3 DNA: TGTGCCAGCAGCTTTCGGGGGGGTAGTAGCTACACCTTC

J gene: TRBJ1-5
D gene: .
V gene: TRBV6-5
clone size: .
CDR3 protein: CASSPPTVHQPQHF
CDR3 DNA: TGTGCCAGCAGCCCCCCGACAGTTCATCAGCCCCAGCATTTT

J gene: TRBJ1-5
D gene: .
V gene: TRBV27
clone size: .
CDR3 protein: CASSPLTQPNQPQHF
CDR3 DNA: TGTGCCAGCAGTCCCCTGACACAACCCAATCAGCCCCAGCATTTT

J gene: TRBJ1-2
D gene: TRBD1
V gene: TRBV28
clone size: few
CDR3 protein: CASTGGIYGYTF
CDR3 DNA: TGTGCCAGCACAGGGGGCATCTATGGCTACACCTTC

J gene: TRBJ1-5
D gene: TRBD1
V gene: TRBV30
clone size: .
CDR3 protein: CAWSTRTGFGQPQHF
CDR3 DNA: TGTGCCTGGAGTACAAGGACAGGGTTCGGTCAGCCCCAGCATTTT

J gene: TRBJ2-7
D gene: TRBD1
V gene: TRBV15
clone size: once
CDR3 protein: CATSSRTGEQYF
CDR3 DNA: TGTGCCACCAGCTCTCGGACAGGGGAGCAGTACTTC

J gene: TRBJ1-2
D gene: .
V gene: TRBV7-8
clone size: .
CDR3 protein: CASSRGRTEGNTF
CDR3 DNA: TGTGCCAGCAGCCGGGGGCGGACGGAGGGAAACACCTTC

J gene: TRBJ2-3
D gene: TRBD1
V gene: TRBV6-1
clone size: few
CDR3 protein: CASSEADRGTQYF
CDR3 DNA: TGTGCCAGCAGTGAAGCTGACAGGGGTACGCAGTATTTT

J gene: TRBJ2-3
D gene: TRBD1
V gene: TRBV19
clone size: once
CDR3 protein: CASSPSGGRTDTQYF
CDR3 DNA: TGTGCCAGTAGTCCCTCAGGGGGCCGCACAGATACGCAGTATTTT

J gene: TRBJ1-2
D gene: .
V gene: TRBV5-1
clone size: .
CDR3 protein: CASSLATKGGYTF
CDR3 DNA: TGCGCCAGCAGCTTGGCAACCAAGGGGGGCTACACCTTC

J gene: TRBJ1-3
D gene: TRBD1
V gene: TRBV5-1
clone size: .
CDR3 protein: CASSLAGQGAQSGNTIYF
CDR3 DNA: TGCGCCAGCAGCTTGGCCGGACAGGGGGCTCAATCTGGAAACACCATATATTTT

J gene: TRBJ2-7
D gene: TRBD1
V gene: TRBV7-6
clone size: .
CDR3 protein: CASSVTTGPYEQYF
CDR3 DNA: TGTGCCAGCAGCGTGACGACAGGGCCCTACGAGCAGTACTTC

J gene: TRBJ1-5
D gene: TRBD1
V gene: TRBV9
clone size: once
CDR3 protein: CASSPTGVNQPQHF
CDR3 DNA: TGTGCCAGCAGCCCTACAGGGGTCAATCAGCCCCAGCATTTT

J gene: TRBJ2-3
D gene: .
V gene: TRBV5-1
clone size: once
CDR3 protein: CASSLDRVGDTQYF
CDR3 DNA: TGCGCCAGCAGCTTGGACAGGGTCGGAGATACGCAGTATTTT

J gene: TRBJ1-5
D gene: TRBD1
V gene: TRBV27
clone size: .
CDR3 protein: CASSPKDRGRYQPQHF
CDR3 DNA: TGTGCCAGCAGCCCGAAAGACAGGGGGCGGTATCAGCCCCAGCATTTT

J gene: TRBJ1-2
D gene: .
V gene: TRBV6-4
clone size: .
CDR3 protein: CASSTAQGGYTF
CDR3 DNA: TGTGCCAGCAGTACCGCGCAGGGTGGCTACACCTTC

J gene: TRBJ1-2
D gene: .
V gene: TRBV3-1/TRBV3-2
clone size: .
CDR3 protein: CASSQSRGYTF
CDR3 DNA: TGTGCCAGCAGCCAATCGAGAGGCTACACCTTC

J gene: TRBJ1-6
D gene: TRBD1
V gene: TRBV9
clone size: .
CDR3 protein: CASSGQGDNSPLHF
CDR3 DNA: TGTGCCAGCAGCGGACAGGGGGATAATTCACCCCTCCACTTT

J gene: TRBJ2-5
D gene: TRBD2
V gene: TRBV18
clone size: .
CDR3 protein: CASSPSVTSGYQETQYF
CDR3 DNA: TGTGCCAGCTCACCATCGGTGACTAGCGGTTACCAAGAGACCCAGTACTTC

J gene: TRBJ1-1
D gene: .
V gene: TRBV30
clone size: .
CDR3 protein: CAWGGQGRMEAFF
CDR3 DNA: TGTGCCTGGGGGGGGCAGGGCAGGATGGAAGCTTTCTTT

J gene: TRBJ2-3
D gene: TRBD1
V gene: TRBV6-5
clone size: .
CDR3 protein: CASRRQGTDTQYF
CDR3 DNA: TGTGCCAGCAGGAGACAGGGTACAGATACGCAGTATTTT